The 24 T cell receptor beta chains below were found in one sample sequenced in a study of T cell changes during pregnancy in multiple sclerosis. The assay was immunoSEQ multiplex PCR, and TCRdb's table has in-frame clones only and misses some. The sample records more than 65,000 clones, roughly 92% being singletons. This material consisted of peripheral blood, taken in the first trimester of pregnancy. The receptor source for this set is a female donor with multiple sclerosis, enrolled in a pregnancy study.

The table lists this clone with a count of one. The V gene is TRBV29-1, the J gene TRBJ1-4, with a weak D call TRBD1 (5 bases). This CDR3 region has 12 residues. V lost 7 bases, J lost 8 bases, and 14 bases lay in between. The germline CDR1 and CDR2 sequences are SQVTM and ANQGSEA. The CDR3 DNA reads as TGCAGCGCGTGGGGGGGTCAGGAAAAACTGTTTTTT. Translated: CSAWGGQEKLFF.

This sequence joins TRBV7-9 and TRBJ2-7; 8 positions agree with TRBD2. This CDR3 contains 14 residues. Germline assignment: CDR1 SEHNR and CDR2 FQNEAQ (reference sequence). Trimming took 4 bases from V and 2 from J; bases not matched to a gene: 4. CDR3 nucleotide sequence: TGTGCCAGCAGCTCCCCGGGACTAGCCTACGAGCAGTACTTC. Its translation is CASSSPGLAYEQYF. Together with reference TRBV7-9 and TRBJ2-7, the CDR3 gives the full variable domain: DTGVSQNPRHKITKRGQNVTFRCDPISEHNRLYWYRQTLGQGPEFLTYFQNEAQLEKSRLLSDRFSAERPKGSFSTLEIQRTEQGDSAMYLCASSSPGLAYEQYFGPGTRLTVT.

This sequence joins TRBV18 and TRBJ1-6; no definite D call. Trimming removed 4 bases at V and 10 bases at J, with 14 bases between. CDR3 size: 14 residues. Germline assignment: CDR1 KGHSH and CDR2 LQKENI. The CDR3 coding sequence is TGTGCCAGCTCACTAGAGTCAGCGAGCTCACCCCTCCACTTT. Translation gives CASSLESASSPLHF.

The J gene is TRBJ2-7, the V gene TRBV19; no firm D call. V was pared by 3 bases and J by 1 base, with 10 bases between. Germline V gene sequence: CDR1 LNHDA, CDR2 SQIVND (reference sequence). This CDR3 is 14 amino acids long. Here the CDR3 DNA reads TGTGCCAGTAGTATCCCCTCGCGTTCCTACGAGCAGTACTTC. Protein product: CASSIPSRSYEQYF.

This sequence joins TRBV6-6 and TRBJ2-7; TRBD2 matches at 8 bases. The germline gives CDR1 MNHNY, CDR2 SVGAGI (reference sequence). CDR3 length equals 14 residues. The J segment lost 6 bases and the V segment lost 0 bases, leaving 4 bases of the junction unmatched. CDR3 sequence reads: CASSYSPGGSEQYF. CDR3 nucleotide sequence: TGTGCCAGCAGTTACTCGCCGGGAGGGTCCGAGCAGTACTTC.

This clone was seen a few times. The V and J genes are TRBV11-2 and TRBJ2-7; 7 positions agree with TRBD1. In germline, CDR1 is SGHAT, CDR2 FQNNGV. Unmatched junction bases numbered 10, after V lost 5 bases and J lost 3 bases. The CDR3 runs 15 residues. CDR3 amino acids: CASSQSSGGFYEQYF. The CDR3 DNA is TGTGCCAGCAGCCAAAGTTCAGGGGGATTCTACGAGCAGTACTTC.

This clone showed up just a few times. The J gene is TRBJ2-2, the V gene TRBV4-1; D possibly corresponds to TRBD1 (5 bases). Trimming shortened V by 1 base and J by 1 base, and 13 bases separated the two germline ends. CDR3 size: 17 residues. Germline lookup yields CDR1 MGHRA and CDR2 YSYEKL. The CDR3 coding sequence is TGCGCCAGCAGCCAAGTCTCGATTAGGGGGAACACCGGGGAGCTGTTTTTT. Translating it yields CASSQVSIRGNTGELFF.

The gene calls are TRBV7-2 and TRBJ2-5, with 8 bases lining up with TRBD1. Per germline, CDR1 SGHTA and CDR2 FQGNSA. V lost 4 bases and J lost 7; bases outside the gene matches: 5. The CDR3 extends over 13 amino acids. The CDR3 sequence is CASSSTTGVTQYF. The CDR3 nucleotides are TGTGCCAGCAGCTCGACGACAGGGGTGACCCAGTACTTC.

This chain joins TRBV19 and TRBJ1-6; 10 bases fit TRBD1. Germline CDR1 is LNHDA and CDR2 is SQIVND (reference sequence). CDR3 length equals 15 residues. The ends lost 4 bases at V and 7 bases at J; junction bases unmatched: 4. The CDR3 sequence is CASSTLDRGNSPLHF. In DNA form, the CDR3 reads TGTGCCAGTAGTACGCTGGACAGGGGGAATTCACCCCTCCACTTT.

The gene calls are TRBV10-3 and TRBJ2-7, with 9 bases that match TRBD1. V trimming: 2 bases; J trimming: 0 bases; junction bases outside the gene matches: 2. Germline V gene data show CDR1 as ENHRY and CDR2 as SYGVKD. The CDR3 length is 15 residues. The CDR3 loop is CAISEGTGSSYEQYF. In DNA, the CDR3 is TGTGCCATCAGTGAGGGGACAGGGAGCTCCTACGAGCAGTACTTC.

The rearrangement joins TRBV12-5 to TRBJ2-7, with D tentatively TRBD1 (6 bases). Trimming took off 0 bases at V and 0 bases at J, with 15 bases between the two ends. Germline V lookup: CDR1 LGHNT, CDR2 FRNRAP. The CDR3 contains 17 residues. CDR3 DNA sequence: TGTGCTAGTGGTTTGGTACCAAAGGACAGTTTCTCCTACGAGCAGTACTTC. Protein sequence: CASGLVPKDSFSYEQYF.

The chain employs TRBV10-3 and TRBJ2-7; 10 nucleotides align to TRBD1. V lost 2 bases, J lost 1 base, and 8 bases stayed unmatched. CDR3 length: 17 amino acids. The V gene's germline CDR1 is ENHRY and CDR2 SYGVKD. CDR3 DNA: TGTGCCATCAGTGAGGACAGGGGGCCCAGTATATCCTACGAGCAGTACTTC. Its translation is CAISEDRGPSISYEQYF.

The chain has TRBV6-1 and TRBJ2-7, with TRBD2 as a possible D gene (6 bases). V lost 2 bases to trimming and J lost 0 bases, with 14 bases between them. Germline V gene lookup returns CDR1 MNHNS and CDR2 SASEGT. The CDR3 runs 16 residues. CDR3 DNA sequence: TGTGCCAGCAGTGAAATCGGCGGGACGAGCTCCTACGAGCAGTACTTC. Amino acids: CASSEIGGTSSYEQYF.

The rearrangement uses TRBV27 and TRBJ1-1; no clear D. Germline CDR1 is MNHEY and CDR2 is SMNVEV (reference sequence). The CDR3 has 12 amino acids. The V end was cut by 5 bases, the J end by 1 base, with 5 bases between. CDR3 in amino acids: CASSTANTEAFF. CDR3 in DNA: TGTGCCAGCAGTACAGCGAACACTGAAGCTTTCTTT.

The chain uses TRBV9 and TRBJ2-7, with 7 bases fitting TRBD1. The junction had 11 bases not matched to a gene; V was cut back by 4 bases and J by 1 base. Germline V gene data show CDR1 as SGDLS and CDR2 as YYNGEE. There are 16 residues in the CDR3. The CDR3 DNA reads as TGTGCCAGCAGCCCTTGGGGTGGGACAGTATCCTACGAGCAGTACTTC. Translating it yields CASSPWGGTVSYEQYF. The entire variable domain, with the rest obtained from reference TRBV9 and TRBJ2-7, is as follows: DSGVTQTPKHLITATGQRVTLRCSPRSGDLSVYWYQQSLDQGLQFLIQYYNGEERAKGNILERFSAQQFPDLHSELNLSSLELGDSALYFCASSPWGGTVSYEQYFGPGTRLTVT.

This chain connects TRBV4-1 to TRBJ2-1; D may be TRBD1 (6 bases). Trimming left V 1 base short and J 0 bases short, with 16 bases between. Per germline, CDR1 MGHRA and CDR2 YSYEKL. The CDR3 is made up of 18 amino acids. Here the CDR3 DNA reads TGCGCCAGCAGCCAAGTTATCGGGACAAAAATCTCCTACAATGAGCAGTTCTTC. Residues: CASSQVIGTKISYNEQFF.

The chain uses TRBV7-2 and TRBJ2-7; the match to TRBD2 covers 9 bases. This CDR3 is 14 amino acids long. The V gene end was trimmed by 1 base and the J gene end by 11 bases; junction bases not matched to a gene: 9. The germline V gene has CDR1 SGHTA and CDR2 FQGNSA. CDR3 bases: TGTGCCAGCAGCTTAGACTCGGCGGGAGGGATCAAGTACTTC. This sequence encodes CASSLDSAGGIKYF.

This chain links TRBV18 with TRBJ2-5, with TRBD1 matching 10 bases. J lost 2 bases, V lost 6 bases, and 6 bases had no gene match. Per the germline V gene, CDR1 is KGHSH and CDR2 is LQKENI. The CDR3 has 15 residues. The CDR3 DNA reads TGTGCCAGCTCGAGGACAGGGGGTCTACAAGAGACCCAGTACTTC. Protein: CASSRTGGLQETQYF. Full variable domain (missing parts from reference TRBV18 and TRBJ2-5): NAGVMQNPRHLVRRRGQEARLRCSPMKGHSHVYWYRQLPEEGLKFMVYLQKENIIDESGMPKERFSAEFPKEGPSILRIQQVVRGDSAAYFCASSRTGGLQETQYFGPGTRLLVL.

The V and J genes are TRBV19 and TRBJ2-1, with 9 positions matching TRBD2. V lost 6 bases to trimming and J lost 5 bases; unmatched junction nucleotides: 8. The CDR3 has 15 residues. Germline values: CDR1 LNHDA, CDR2 SQIVND (reference sequence). Here the CDR3 DNA reads TGTGCCAGTAGAAGGAGCGGGGGGATCAACAATGAGCAGTTCTTC. This gives the protein CASRRSGGINNEQFF.

The rearrangement links TRBV4-1 to TRBJ1-4, with TRBD1 as a possible D gene (5 bases). The ends were cut back, 1 base at V and 8 bases at J, with 14 bases in the middle. The CDR3 has 15 amino acids. The germline V gene has CDR1 MGHRA and CDR2 YSYEKL. The CDR3 nucleotides read TGCGCCAGCAGCCAAGGAACCAGGGTCGGCGAAAAACTGTTTTTT. Protein: CASSQGTRVGEKLFF.

The chain carries TRBV4-2 and TRBJ1-4; 7 bases map to TRBD1. The V gene's germline CDR1 is LGHNA and CDR2 YNFKEQ. The length of the CDR3 is 17 residues. Trimming cost V 2 bases and J 6 bases; bases outside gene matches: 12. CDR3 coding DNA: TGTGCCAGCAGCCAAAAAGGAGGAGACAGGGTCTATGAAAAACTGTTTTTT. Protein sequence: CASSQKGGDRVYEKLFF.

CDR3 in amino acids: CASSREMGRGINQPQHF. For the CDR3, the DNA is TGCGCCAGCAGCCGAGAGATGGGTCGGGGTATTAATCAGCCCCAGCATTTT. The V call is TRBV4-1, the J call TRBJ1-5; D is unclear. V shed 4 bases and J shed 4 bases, with 20 bases lying between them. The CDR3 runs 17 residues. Germline assignment: CDR1 MGHRA and CDR2 YSYEKL.

Written as DNA, the CDR3 is TGCGCCAGCAGCTTGGCCGATTACGGGAGGGAGACCCAGTACTTC. It specifies CASSLADYGRETQYF. The rearrangement links TRBV5-1 to TRBJ2-5, with 7 bases aligning to TRBD2. V shed 0 bases and J 5 bases; nucleotides not matched to a gene: 7. CDR3 length: 15 amino acids. Germline V gene data show CDR1 as SGHRS and CDR2 as YFSETQ.

The V call is TRBV9, the J call TRBJ2-2, with TRBD2 matching over 11 bases. This CDR3 has 17 amino acids. The germline CDR1 and CDR2 sequences are SGDLS and YYNGEE. Trimming removed 0 bases from V and 5 bases from J; junction bases left unmatched: 6. CDR3 in DNA: TGTGCCAGCAGCGTAGGTAGCGGGAGGGCCGGGACCGGGGAGCTGTTTTTT. Amino acids: CASSVGSGRAGTGELFF.